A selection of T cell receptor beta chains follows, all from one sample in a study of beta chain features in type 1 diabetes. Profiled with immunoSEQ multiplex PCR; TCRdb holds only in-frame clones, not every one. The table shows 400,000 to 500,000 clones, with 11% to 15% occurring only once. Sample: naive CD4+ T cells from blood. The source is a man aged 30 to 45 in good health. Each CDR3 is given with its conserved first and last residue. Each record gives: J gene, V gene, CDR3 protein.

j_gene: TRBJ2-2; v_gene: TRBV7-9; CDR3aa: CASSLRPTGELFF
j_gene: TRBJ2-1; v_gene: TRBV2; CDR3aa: CASSENLAGVGEQFF
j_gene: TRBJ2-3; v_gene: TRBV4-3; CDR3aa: CASSQLAGSFTDTQYF
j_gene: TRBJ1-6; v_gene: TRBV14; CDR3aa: CASSVPGSPLHF
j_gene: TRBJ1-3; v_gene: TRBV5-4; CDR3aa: CASSSKPDRNSGNTIYF
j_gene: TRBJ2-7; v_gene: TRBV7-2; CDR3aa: CASSLLGYEQYF
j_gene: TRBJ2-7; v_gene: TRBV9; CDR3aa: CASSVGGSNEQYF
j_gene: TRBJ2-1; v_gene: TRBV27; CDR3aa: CASRLAGRFDEQFF
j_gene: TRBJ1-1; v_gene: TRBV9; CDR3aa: CASSVAPADPEAFF
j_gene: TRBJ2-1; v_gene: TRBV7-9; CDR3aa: CASSLIHEQFF
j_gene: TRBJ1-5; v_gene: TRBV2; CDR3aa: CASKTDYSNQPQHF
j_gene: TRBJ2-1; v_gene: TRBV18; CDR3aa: CASSPKAYEQFF
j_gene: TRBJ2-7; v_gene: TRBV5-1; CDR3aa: CASSLLARRNEQYF
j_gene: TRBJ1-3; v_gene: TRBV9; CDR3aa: CASSVGQHSGNTIYF
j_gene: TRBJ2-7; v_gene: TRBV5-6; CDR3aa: CASSWVGSYEQYF
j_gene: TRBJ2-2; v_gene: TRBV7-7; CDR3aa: CASSIYRAGELFF
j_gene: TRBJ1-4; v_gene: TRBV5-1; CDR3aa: CASSLSATNEKLFF
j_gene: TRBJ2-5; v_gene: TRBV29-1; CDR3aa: CSVVRQGAGQTQYF
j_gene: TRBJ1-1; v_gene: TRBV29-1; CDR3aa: CSVTGLANTEAFF
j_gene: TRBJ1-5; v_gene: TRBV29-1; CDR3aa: CSAGVSNQPQHF
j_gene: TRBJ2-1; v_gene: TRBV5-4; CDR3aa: CARGTSGSTEQFF
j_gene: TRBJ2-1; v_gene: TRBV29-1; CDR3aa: CSVVRQVYNEQFF
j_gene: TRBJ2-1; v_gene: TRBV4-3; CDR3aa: CASSQAGGSSYNEQFF
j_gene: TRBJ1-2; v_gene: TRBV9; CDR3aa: CASGTGTTNYGYTF
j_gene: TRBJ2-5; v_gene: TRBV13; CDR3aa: CASSLGLPMETQYF
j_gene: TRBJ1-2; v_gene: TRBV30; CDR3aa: CAWSVQGTYGYTF
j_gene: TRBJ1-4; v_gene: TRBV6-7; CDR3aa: CASSYARVGEKLFF
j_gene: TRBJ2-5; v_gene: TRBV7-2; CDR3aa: CASTLAWEGGRETQYF
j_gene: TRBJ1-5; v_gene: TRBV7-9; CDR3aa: CASGPGQSYSNQPQHF
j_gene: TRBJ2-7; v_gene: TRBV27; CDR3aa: CASSSGTDSYEQYF
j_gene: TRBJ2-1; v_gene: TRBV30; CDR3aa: CAWSVRRGRNEQFF
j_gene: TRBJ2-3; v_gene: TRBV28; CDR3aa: CASSPKKMENTDTQYF
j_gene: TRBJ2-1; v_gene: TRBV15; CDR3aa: CATSRVFYEQFF
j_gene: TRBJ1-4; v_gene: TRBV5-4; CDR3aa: CASSPSTNEKLFF
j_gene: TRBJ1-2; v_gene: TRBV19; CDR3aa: CASHRGLDGYTF
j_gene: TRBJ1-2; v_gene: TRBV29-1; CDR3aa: CSVEPLSTLTYGYTF
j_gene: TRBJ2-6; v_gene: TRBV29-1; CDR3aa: CSVDPGTNVLTF
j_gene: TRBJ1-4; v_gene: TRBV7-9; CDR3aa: CASSFEEKLFF
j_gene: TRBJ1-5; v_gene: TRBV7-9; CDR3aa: CASSGTGTQPQHF
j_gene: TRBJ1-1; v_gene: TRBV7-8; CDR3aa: CASSGRTGVNTEAFF
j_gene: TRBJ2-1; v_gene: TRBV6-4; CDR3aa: CASSDFEREGNEQFF